What follows are 26 T cell receptor beta chains derived from one specimen sequenced in a study of blood T cells in healthy people across ages. Primers used in a second PCR of roughly 6 to 11 cycles were a sample-barcoded 5' primer and a J-beta primer mix. One entry per CDR3 protein, called by TCRdb with MiXCR from the 5' RACE reads. Of around 1,000,000 distinct CDR3 sequences listed, under 30% were seen once; the top ten hold less than 0.85%. The sample was also linked to a second study, of T cells of mothers and their children.

Sequencing was done on a sample of blood. Receptors originate from a girl aged 2 to 9 in good health.

This sequence joins TRBV9 and TRBJ1-1; 7 positions agree with TRBD1. J gave up 7 bases and V 3 bases, and 6 bases lay outside the gene matches. CDR3 size: 13 residues. CDR1 SGDLS and CDR2 YYNGEE come from the germline V gene. In DNA, the CDR3 is TGTGCCAGCAGCGGCAGGGGGTACGGTGAAGCTTTCTTT. Translating gives CASSGRGYGEAFF.

There are many counts of this clonotype. The chain links TRBV4-3 to TRBJ2-7, with TRBD1 identical over 7 bases. The CDR3 is 16 amino acids. Germline values: CDR1 LGHNA, CDR2 YSLEER. The trim removed 0 bases at V and 2 bases at J, leaving 7 bases unmatched. CDR3 in amino acids: CASSQDHGQGAYEQYF. CDR3 coding DNA: TGCGCCAGCAGCCAAGATCATGGGCAGGGGGCCTACGAGCAGTACTTC.

V usage is TRBV12-3 or TRBV12-4 and J usage is TRBJ2-5, with 11 bases lining up with TRBD2. The CDR3 contains 15 residues. V was clipped by 10 bases and J by 0 bases; unmatched bases: 7. CDR3 residues: CATVTSGVYQETQYF. CDR3 DNA sequence: TGTGCCACCGTGACTAGCGGGGTCTACCAAGAGACCCAGTACTTC.

This chain links TRBV7-2 with TRBJ2-2; 7 positions match TRBD1. The CDR3 covers 15 residues. V gave up 5 bases and J gave up 11 bases; unmatched junction bases: 14. Germline V gene lookup returns CDR1 SGHTA and CDR2 FQGNSA. The CDR3 nucleotides are TGTGCCAGCAGCCCGAGGACAGGCCCGACTATAGAGCTGTTTTTT. The encoded protein is CASSPRTGPTIELFF.

This sequence joins TRBV20-1 and TRBJ2-1; 12 bases are shared with TRBD2. Trimming cost V 4 bases and J 9 bases; bases outside gene matches: 19. The CDR3 length is 18 residues. The germline CDR1 and CDR2 sequences are DFQATT and SNEGSKA (reference sequence). The CDR3 loop is CSAKGLAGGPVPPLEQFF. Written as DNA, the CDR3 is TGCAGTGCTAAGGGGCTAGCGGGAGGGCCGGTCCCTCCCCTTGAGCAGTTCTTC.

The chain combines TRBV6-2 or TRBV6-3 with TRBJ2-5, with a possible D match to TRBD1 (6 bases). The tail of the sequence fits TRBJ2-7 better, so the J call may be wrong. The CDR3 totals 16 residues. CDR1 MNHEY and CDR2 SVGEGT come from the germline V gene. This chain's CDR3 is CASSSPDRSDTYEQYF. For the CDR3, the DNA is TGTGCCAGCAGTTCCCCCGACAGGTCTGATACCTACGAGCAGTACTTC.

Only a few counts were recorded for this clonotype. This chain uses TRBV9 with TRBJ2-5; D is ambiguous. The end of the DNA fits TRBJ2-1 better, so the J call may be wrong. The CDR3 covers 14 residues. Germline values: CDR1 SGDLS, CDR2 YYNGEE. The CDR3 sequence is CASSFSPSGYEQFF. The CDR3 nucleotides are TGTGCCAGCAGCTTCAGCCCGTCCGGGTATGAGCAGTTCTTC.

The chain links TRBV27 to TRBJ1-2; 7 bases match TRBD1. The CDR3 consists of 12 residues. Germline V gene data show CDR1 as MNHEY and CDR2 as SMNVEV (reference sequence). Germline trimming cut 7 bases from V and 6 bases from J; bases unmatched to any gene: 5. The CDR3 DNA follows: TGTGCCAGCAAAACGGGACAGCATGGCTACACCTTC. It codes for CASKTGQHGYTF.

There are a few counts of this clonotype. The chain links TRBV20-1 to TRBJ2-4; no clear D. Trimming removed 0 bases at V and 0 bases at J, with 12 bases between. The CDR3 runs 16 residues. Per germline, CDR1 DFQATT and CDR2 SNEGSKA (reference sequence). CDR3 loop: CSARDSVAEAKNIQYF. The CDR3 DNA reads TGCAGTGCTAGAGATTCGGTAGCCGAAGCCAAAAACATTCAGTACTTC.

This clonotype turned up a few times. The rearrangement links TRBV12-3 or TRBV12-4 to TRBJ1-1; D gene ambiguous. Trimming stripped 4 bases from V and 7 bases from J, with 10 bases between. The CDR3 runs to 12 residues. In nucleotides, the CDR3 is TGTGCCAGCAGTTCCACGGGGATTGAAGCTTTCTTT. As protein: CASSSTGIEAFF.

This clonotype was seen a few times. V gene TRBV7-9 combines with J gene TRBJ2-7; D unclear. CDR1 is SEHNR, CDR2 FQNEAQ, per germline (reference sequence). Trimming took off 8 bases at V and 5 bases at J, with 16 bases between the two ends. There are 13 residues in the CDR3. The CDR3 reads CASVGIGWDEQYF. In nucleotides, the CDR3 is TGTGCCAGCGTTGGGATAGGTTGGGACGAGCAGTACTTC.

This clonotype was seen only a few times. CDR3 coding DNA: TGCGCCACCTCCATGATCGGGGAACAAGAGACCCAGTACTTC. It yields the protein CATSMIGEQETQYF. The chain uses TRBV4-1 and TRBJ2-5, with TRBD2 as a possible D gene (5 bases). Between the trimmed V and J ends, which lost 10 bases and 2 bases, there was a span of 17 bases. This CDR3 region has 14 residues. Germline loops: CDR1 MGHRA, CDR2 YSYEKL.

The V call is TRBV6-2 or TRBV6-3, the J call TRBJ2-1; 10 bases map to TRBD2. With 10 bases clipped from V and 6 bases from J, the junction kept 15 bases outside the gene matches. Germline CDR1 is MNHEY and CDR2 is SVGEGT. CDR3 length equals 16 residues. Here the CDR3 DNA reads TGTGCCAACCGCCTAGCGGGGGAAGTATTATGCAATGAGCAGTTCTTC. Translating gives CANRLAGEVLCNEQFF.

This clonotype showed up just a few times. The chain uses TRBV4-1 and TRBJ2-5; perhaps D is TRBD1 or TRBD2 (6 bases each). V lost 1 base, J lost 4 bases, and 16 bases lay in between. CDR1 is MGHRA and CDR2 is YSYEKL in the germline V gene. CDR3 length: 16 residues. CDR3 loop: CASSQGGRGQLETQYF. Here the CDR3 DNA reads TGCGCCAGCAGCCAAGGGGGGCGGGGACAATTAGAGACCCAGTACTTC.

The rearrangement links TRBV6-6 to TRBJ2-3; D perhaps matches TRBD1 (6 bases). Germline values: CDR1 MNHNY, CDR2 SVGAGI (reference sequence). Trimming removed 6 bases at V and 0 bases at J, with 19 bases between. The CDR3 has 17 residues. The CDR3 region is CASSTSRGPTSTDTQYF. In DNA form, the CDR3 reads TGTGCCAGCAGCACCTCCAGGGGCCCAACTAGCACAGATACGCAGTATTTT.

A few counts support this clonotype. This rearrangement joins TRBV29-1 to TRBJ2-1; D uncertain. The germline V gene encodes CDR1 SQVTM and CDR2 ANQGSEA. V was trimmed by 4 bases and J by 5 bases, leaving 6 bases between them. This CDR3 comprises 11 residues. This CDR3 reads CSVANHNEQFF. CDR3 coding DNA: TGCAGCGTTGCTAACCACAATGAGCAGTTCTTC.

V gene TRBV4-3 combines with J gene TRBJ1-2; unclear D gene. The CDR3 extends over 15 amino acids. Trimming took 0 bases from V and 8 from J, leaving 16 bases between them. CDR1 LGHNA and CDR2 YSLEER come from the germline V gene. CDR3 residues: CASSQDSSVLLGYTF. The CDR3, as DNA: TGCGCCAGCAGCCAAGATAGTAGTGTGTTGTTAGGCTACACCTTC.

As for this clonotype: No conserved phenylalanine or tryptophan is present at the end of the CDR3, so a read error is the likely explanation. This chain connects TRBV9 to TRBJ1-1; TRBD1 aligns across 7 bases. V shed 4 bases, J shed 5 bases, and the junction held 8 bases outside the gene matches. The germline gives CDR1 SGDLS, CDR2 YYNGEE. This CDR3 contains 14 residues. CDR3 region: CASSLYPGGTEAFS. CDR3 bases: TGTGCCAGCAGCCTTTACCCAGGGGGAACTGAAGCTTTCTCT.

This clonotype was seen only a few times. The chain recombines TRBV27 with TRBJ1-6, with 7 bases that match TRBD1. Germline V gene sequence: CDR1 MNHEY, CDR2 SMNVEV (reference sequence). J gave up 13 bases and V 2 bases, and 8 bases lay outside the gene matches. The CDR3 loop spans 14 amino acids. The CDR3 loop reads CASSLPDRVGPLHF. Here the CDR3 DNA reads TGTGCCAGCAGTTTACCCGACAGGGTTGGGCCCCTCCACTTT.

The chain combines TRBV2 with TRBJ2-7, with TRBD2 matching over 8 bases. V gave up 8 bases and J gave up 0 bases; unmatched junction bases: 9. Germline V CDR1 and CDR2: SNHLY, FYNNEI. The CDR3 length is 15 residues. The CDR3 is CASSANSGASYEQYF. CDR3 in DNA: TGTGCCAGCTCGGCCAATAGCGGGGCCTCCTACGAGCAGTACTTC.

The gene calls are TRBV20-1 and TRBJ1-1; the match to TRBD1 covers 7 bases. CDR3 length equals 12 residues. Unmatched junction bases numbered 7, after V lost 5 bases and J lost 7 bases. The germline V gene encodes CDR1 DFQATT and CDR2 SNEGSKA (reference sequence). CDR3 residues: CSARRGRNEAFF. DNA of the CDR3: TGCAGTGCTCGCAGGGGGAGAAATGAAGCTTTCTTT.

A note on this clonotype: The junction does not match germline at one end; this may be a read error. J is TRBJ2-1 and V is TRBV11-2; D is unclear. The CDR3 spans 14 residues. Germline lookup yields CDR1 SGHAT and CDR2 FQNNGV. The CDR3 protein is CASSLGIGYNGQFF. In DNA, the CDR3 is TGTGCCAGCAGCTTAGGTATAGGGTACAATGGGCAGTTCTTC. Combining the CDR3 with reference TRBV11-2 and TRBJ2-1 gives the whole variable domain EAGVAQSPRYKIIEKRQSVAFWCNPISGHATLYWYQQILGQGPKLLIQFQNNGVVDDSQLPKDRFSAERLKGVDSTLKIQPAKLEDSAVYLCASSLGIGYNGQFFGPGTRLTVL.

This clonotype appeared once. The chain uses TRBV7-9 and TRBJ2-5; no clear D gene. TRBJ2-1 explains the end of the DNA better; the J call may be wrong. Germline CDR1 reads SEHNR; CDR2 reads FQNEAQ (reference sequence). CDR3 size: 17 residues. DNA of the CDR3: TGTGCCAGCAGCTTTTTTCTCCCGATAGCTAATGGCAATGAGCAGTTCTTC. Translating it yields CASSFFLPIANGNEQFF.

This chain joins TRBV5-1 and TRBJ2-6; D not certain. CDR1 and CDR2 (germline): SGHRS, YFSETQ. This CDR3 has 15 residues. Trimming took off 0 bases at V and 2 bases at J, with 6 bases between the two ends. CDR3 protein: CASSLAVAGANVLTF. DNA for the CDR3: TGCGCCAGCAGCTTGGCCGTCGCTGGGGCCAACGTCCTGACTTTC.

The chain links TRBV9 to TRBJ2-7; D possibly corresponds to TRBD2 (5 bases). Germline assignment: CDR1 SGDLS and CDR2 YYNGEE. V was pared by 2 bases and J by 2 bases, with 11 bases between. This CDR3 has 14 amino acids. In nucleotides, the CDR3 is TGTGCCAGCAGCGTGACGGGGAGAACCTACGAGCAGTACTTC. Encoded protein: CASSVTGRTYEQYF. Full variable domain (missing parts from reference TRBV9 and TRBJ2-7): DSGVTQTPKHLITATGQRVTLRCSPRSGDLSVYWYQQSLDQGLQFLIQYYNGEERAKGNILERFSAQQFPDLHSELNLSSLELGDSALYFCASSVTGRTYEQYFGPGTRLTVT.

The rearrangement joins TRBV7-9 to TRBJ1-5; D uncertain. CDR1 is SEHNR and CDR2 is FQNEAQ in the germline V gene (reference sequence). The CDR3 runs 13 residues. V lost 1 base, J lost 8 bases, and 9 bases lay in between. CDR3: CASSLGDVEPQHF. CDR3 nucleotides: TGTGCCAGCAGCTTAGGAGACGTGGAGCCCCAGCATTTT.